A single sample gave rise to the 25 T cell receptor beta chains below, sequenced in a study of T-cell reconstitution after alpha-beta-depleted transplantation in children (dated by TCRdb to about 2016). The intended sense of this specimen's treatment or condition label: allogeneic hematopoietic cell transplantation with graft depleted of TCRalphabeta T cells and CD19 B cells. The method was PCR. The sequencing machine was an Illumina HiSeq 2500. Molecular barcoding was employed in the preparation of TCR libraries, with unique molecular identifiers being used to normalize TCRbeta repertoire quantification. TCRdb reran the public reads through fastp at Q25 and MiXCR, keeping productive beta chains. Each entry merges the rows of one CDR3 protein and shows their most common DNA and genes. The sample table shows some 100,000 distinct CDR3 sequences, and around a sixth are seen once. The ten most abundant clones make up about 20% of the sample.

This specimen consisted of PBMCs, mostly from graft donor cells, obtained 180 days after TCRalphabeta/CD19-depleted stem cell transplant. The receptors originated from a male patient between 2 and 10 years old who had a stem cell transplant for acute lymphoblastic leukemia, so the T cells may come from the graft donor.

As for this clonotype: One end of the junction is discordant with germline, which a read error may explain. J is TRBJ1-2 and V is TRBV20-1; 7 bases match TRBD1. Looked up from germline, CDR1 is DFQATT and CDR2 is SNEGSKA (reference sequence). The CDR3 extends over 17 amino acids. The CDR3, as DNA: TGCTGTGCTAGAGATTGGGGACAGCCTATTACTAACTATGGCTACACCTTC. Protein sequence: CCARDWGQPITNYGYTF.

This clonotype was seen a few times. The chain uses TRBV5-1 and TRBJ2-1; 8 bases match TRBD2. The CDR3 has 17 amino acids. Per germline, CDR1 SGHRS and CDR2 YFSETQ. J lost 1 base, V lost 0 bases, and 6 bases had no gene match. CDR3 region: CASSLAHGGRSYNEQFF. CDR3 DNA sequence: TGCGCCAGCAGCTTGGCCCATGGCGGGAGGTCCTACAATGAGCAGTTCTTC.

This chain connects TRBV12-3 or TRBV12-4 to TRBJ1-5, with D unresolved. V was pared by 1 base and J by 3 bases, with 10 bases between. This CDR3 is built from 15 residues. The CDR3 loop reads CASSLESGFNQPQHF. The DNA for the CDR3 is TGTGCCAGCAGTTTAGAATCAGGCTTCAATCAGCCCCAGCATTTT.

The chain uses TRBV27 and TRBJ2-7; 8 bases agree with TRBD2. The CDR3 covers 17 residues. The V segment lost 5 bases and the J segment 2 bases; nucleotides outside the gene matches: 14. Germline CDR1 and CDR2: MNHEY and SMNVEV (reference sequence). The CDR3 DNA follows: TGTGCCAGCAGTCCCACCCCTGGCGGGGGGACCGCCTACGAGCAGTACTTC. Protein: CASSPTPGGGTAYEQYF.

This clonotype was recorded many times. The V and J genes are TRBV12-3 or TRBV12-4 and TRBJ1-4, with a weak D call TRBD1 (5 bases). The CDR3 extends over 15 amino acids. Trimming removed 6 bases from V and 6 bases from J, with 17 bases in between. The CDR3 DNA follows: TGTGCCAGCAGGCCCACCGGGGGAGGAGATGAAAAACTGTTTTTT. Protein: CASRPTGGGDEKLFF.

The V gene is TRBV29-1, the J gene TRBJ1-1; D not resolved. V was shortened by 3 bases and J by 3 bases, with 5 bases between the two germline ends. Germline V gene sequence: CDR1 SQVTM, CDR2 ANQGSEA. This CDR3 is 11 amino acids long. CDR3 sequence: CSVDTDTEAFF. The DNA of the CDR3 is TGCAGCGTTGACACCGACACTGAAGCTTTCTTT.

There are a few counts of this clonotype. The CDR3: CSARDGRAPDTQYF. CDR3 DNA: TGCAGTGCTAGAGATGGGAGGGCCCCAGATACGCAGTATTTT. This chain connects TRBV20-1 to TRBJ2-3; the match to TRBD2 covers 7 bases. The germline CDR1 and CDR2 sequences are DFQATT and SNEGSKA (reference sequence). Losses at the gene ends were 0 bases for V and 4 bases for J; bases not matched to a gene: 4. This CDR3 has 14 residues.

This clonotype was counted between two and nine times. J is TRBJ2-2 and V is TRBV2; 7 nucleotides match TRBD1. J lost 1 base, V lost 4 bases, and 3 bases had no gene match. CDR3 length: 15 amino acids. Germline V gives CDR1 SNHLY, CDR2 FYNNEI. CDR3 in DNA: TGTGCCAGCAGTGTTGACAGGGTGAACACCGGGGAGCTGTTTTTT. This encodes CASSVDRVNTGELFF.

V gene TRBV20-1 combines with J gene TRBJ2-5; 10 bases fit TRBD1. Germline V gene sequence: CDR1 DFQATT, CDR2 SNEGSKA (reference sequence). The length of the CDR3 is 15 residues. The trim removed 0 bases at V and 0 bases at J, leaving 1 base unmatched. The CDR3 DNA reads TGCAGTGCTAGAGAGGGACAGGGGTACCAAGAGACCCAGTACTTC. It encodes CSAREGQGYQETQYF.

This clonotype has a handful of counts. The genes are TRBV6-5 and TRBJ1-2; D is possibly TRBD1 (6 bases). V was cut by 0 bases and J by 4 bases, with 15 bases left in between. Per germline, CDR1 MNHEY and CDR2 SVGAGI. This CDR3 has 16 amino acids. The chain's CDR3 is CASSYSIIQGGYGYTF. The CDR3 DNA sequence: TGTGCCAGCAGTTACTCAATAATACAGGGAGGCTATGGCTACACCTTC.

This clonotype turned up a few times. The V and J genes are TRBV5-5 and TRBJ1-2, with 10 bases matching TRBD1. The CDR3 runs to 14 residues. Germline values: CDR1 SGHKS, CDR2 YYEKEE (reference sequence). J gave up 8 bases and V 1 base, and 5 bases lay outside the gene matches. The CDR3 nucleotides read TGTGCCAGCAGCTTGTTTGGGACAGGGGAGGGCTACACCTTC. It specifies CASSLFGTGEGYTF.

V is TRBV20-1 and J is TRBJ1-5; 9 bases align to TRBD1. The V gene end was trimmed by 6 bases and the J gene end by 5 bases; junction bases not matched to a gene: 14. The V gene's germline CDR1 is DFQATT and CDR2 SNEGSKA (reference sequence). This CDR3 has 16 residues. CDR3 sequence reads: CSAKGSGTGRYQPQHF. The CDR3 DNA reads TGCAGTGCCAAAGGTTCCGGGACAGGGCGCTATCAGCCCCAGCATTTT.

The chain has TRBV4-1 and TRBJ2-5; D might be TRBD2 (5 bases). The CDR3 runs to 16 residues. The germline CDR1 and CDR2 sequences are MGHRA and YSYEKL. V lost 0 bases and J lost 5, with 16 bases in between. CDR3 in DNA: TGCGCCAGCAGCCAAGATGAGGGAAACAGATGGGAGACCCAGTACTTC. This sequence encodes CASSQDEGNRWETQYF.

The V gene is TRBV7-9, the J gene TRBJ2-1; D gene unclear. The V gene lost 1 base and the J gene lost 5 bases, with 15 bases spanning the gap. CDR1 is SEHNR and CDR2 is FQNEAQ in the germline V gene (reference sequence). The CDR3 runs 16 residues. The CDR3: CASSLGAVRSNNEQFF. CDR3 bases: TGTGCCAGCAGCTTAGGCGCCGTGCGCTCTAACAATGAGCAGTTCTTC.

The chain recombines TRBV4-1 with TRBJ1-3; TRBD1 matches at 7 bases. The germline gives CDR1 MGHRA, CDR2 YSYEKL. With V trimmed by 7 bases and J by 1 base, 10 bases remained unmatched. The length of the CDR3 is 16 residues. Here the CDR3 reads CASTLTPGGSGNTIYF. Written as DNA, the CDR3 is TGCGCCAGCACCTTAACTCCAGGGGGATCTGGAAACACCATATATTTT.

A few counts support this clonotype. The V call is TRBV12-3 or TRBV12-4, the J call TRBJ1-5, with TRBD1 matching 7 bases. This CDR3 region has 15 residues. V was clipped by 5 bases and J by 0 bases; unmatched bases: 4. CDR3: CASSQTGSSNQPQHF. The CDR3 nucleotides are TGTGCCAGCAGTCAGACAGGGAGTAGCAATCAGCCCCAGCATTTT.

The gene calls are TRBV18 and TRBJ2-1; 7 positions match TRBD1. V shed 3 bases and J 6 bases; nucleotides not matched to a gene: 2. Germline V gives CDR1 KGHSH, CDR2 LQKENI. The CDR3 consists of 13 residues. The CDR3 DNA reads TGTGCCAGCTCACCGGGACAGCCCAATGAGCAGTTCTTC. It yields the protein CASSPGQPNEQFF.

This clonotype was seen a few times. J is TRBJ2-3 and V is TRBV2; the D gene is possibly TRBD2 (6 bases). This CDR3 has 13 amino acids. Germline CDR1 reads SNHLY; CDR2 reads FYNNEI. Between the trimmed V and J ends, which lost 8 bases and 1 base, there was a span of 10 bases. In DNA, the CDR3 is TGTGCCAGCTTGGGCGGGGGCACAGATACGCAGTATTTT. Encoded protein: CASLGGGTDTQYF.

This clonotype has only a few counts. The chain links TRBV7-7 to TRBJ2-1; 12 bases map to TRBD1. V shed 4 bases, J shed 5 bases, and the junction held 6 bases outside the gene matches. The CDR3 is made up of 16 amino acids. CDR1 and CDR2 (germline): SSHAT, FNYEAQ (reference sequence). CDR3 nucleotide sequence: TGTGCCAGCAGCTCCCGGGACAGGGGGCCCAACAATGAGCAGTTCTTC. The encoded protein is CASSSRDRGPNNEQFF.

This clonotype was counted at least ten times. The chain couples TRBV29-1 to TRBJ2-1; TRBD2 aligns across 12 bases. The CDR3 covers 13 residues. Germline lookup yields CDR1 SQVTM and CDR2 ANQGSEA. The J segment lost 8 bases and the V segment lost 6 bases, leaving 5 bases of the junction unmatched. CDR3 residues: CSVTTSGGHEQFF. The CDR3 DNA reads TGCAGCGTGACGACTAGCGGGGGACATGAGCAGTTCTTC.

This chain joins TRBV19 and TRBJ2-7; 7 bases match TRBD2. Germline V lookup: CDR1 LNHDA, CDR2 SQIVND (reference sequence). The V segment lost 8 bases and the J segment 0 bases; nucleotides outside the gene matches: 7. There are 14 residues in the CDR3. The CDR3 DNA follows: TGTGCCAGTCGTAGCGGGCCTAGCTCCTACGAGCAGTACTTC. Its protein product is CASRSGPSSYEQYF.

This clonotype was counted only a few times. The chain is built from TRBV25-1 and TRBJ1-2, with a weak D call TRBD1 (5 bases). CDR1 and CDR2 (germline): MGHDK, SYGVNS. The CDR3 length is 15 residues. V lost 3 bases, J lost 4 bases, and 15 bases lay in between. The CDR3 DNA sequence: TGTGCCAGCAGTGATGCTCAGGGTGTTAGCTATGGCTACACCTTC. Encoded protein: CASSDAQGVSYGYTF.

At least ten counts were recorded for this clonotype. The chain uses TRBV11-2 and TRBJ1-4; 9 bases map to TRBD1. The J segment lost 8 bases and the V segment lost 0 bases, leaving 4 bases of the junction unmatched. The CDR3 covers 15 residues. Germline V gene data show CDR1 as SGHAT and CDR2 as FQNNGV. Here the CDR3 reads CASSLDRDRVEKLFF. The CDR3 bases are TGTGCCAGCAGCTTAGACCGGGACAGGGTCGAAAAACTGTTTTTT.

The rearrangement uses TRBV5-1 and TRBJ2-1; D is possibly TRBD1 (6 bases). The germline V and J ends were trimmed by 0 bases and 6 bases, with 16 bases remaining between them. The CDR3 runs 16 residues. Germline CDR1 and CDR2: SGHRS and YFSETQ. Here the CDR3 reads CASSLVGRGPLNEQFF. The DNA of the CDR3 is TGCGCCAGCAGCTTGGTAGGCAGGGGACCCCTCAATGAGCAGTTCTTC.

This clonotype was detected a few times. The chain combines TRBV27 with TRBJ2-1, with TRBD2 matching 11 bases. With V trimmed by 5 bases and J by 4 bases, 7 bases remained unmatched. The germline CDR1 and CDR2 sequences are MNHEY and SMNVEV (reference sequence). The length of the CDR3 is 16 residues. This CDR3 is CASSPRGLAEYNEQFF. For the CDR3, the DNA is TGTGCCAGCAGTCCCCGGGGACTAGCGGAGTACAATGAGCAGTTCTTC.